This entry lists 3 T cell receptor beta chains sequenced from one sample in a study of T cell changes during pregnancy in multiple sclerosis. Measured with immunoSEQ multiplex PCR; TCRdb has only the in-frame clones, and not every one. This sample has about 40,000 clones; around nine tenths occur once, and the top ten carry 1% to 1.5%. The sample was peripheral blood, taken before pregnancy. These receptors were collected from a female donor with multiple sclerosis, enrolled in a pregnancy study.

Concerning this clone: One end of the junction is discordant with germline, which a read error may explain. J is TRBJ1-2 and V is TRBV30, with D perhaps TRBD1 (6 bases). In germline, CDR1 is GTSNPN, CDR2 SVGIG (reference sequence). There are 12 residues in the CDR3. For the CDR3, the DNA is TGTGCCTATACGACAGGTAACGATGGCTACACCTTC. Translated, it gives CAYTTGNDGYTF.

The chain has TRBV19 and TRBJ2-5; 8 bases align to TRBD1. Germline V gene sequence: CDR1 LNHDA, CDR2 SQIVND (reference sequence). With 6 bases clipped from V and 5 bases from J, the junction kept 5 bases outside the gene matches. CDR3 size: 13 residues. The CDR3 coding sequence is TGTGCCAGTAGCAGGACAGGGTTGGAGACCCAGTACTTC. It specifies CASSRTGLETQYF.

The CDR3 DNA follows: TGTGCCATCAGTGAGTTGGAAACGGGCTCCTACAATGAGCAGTTCTTC. The encoded protein is CAISELETGSYNEQFF. V is TRBV10-3 and J is TRBJ2-1; D ambiguous. The CDR3 length is 16 residues. Germline CDR1 ENHRY, CDR2 SYGVKD. Trimming removed 1 base at V and 0 bases at J, with 10 bases between.